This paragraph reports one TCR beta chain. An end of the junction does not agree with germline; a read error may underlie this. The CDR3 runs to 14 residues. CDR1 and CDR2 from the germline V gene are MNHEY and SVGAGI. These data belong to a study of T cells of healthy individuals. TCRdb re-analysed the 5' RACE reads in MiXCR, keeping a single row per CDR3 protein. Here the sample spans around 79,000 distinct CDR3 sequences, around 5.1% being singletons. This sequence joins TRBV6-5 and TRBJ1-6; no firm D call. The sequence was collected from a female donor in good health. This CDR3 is CASSYSGPGGPLNF. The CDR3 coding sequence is TGTGCCAGCAGTTACTCGGGCCCAGGCGGACCCCTCAACTTT.